The present entry profiles one T cell receptor beta chain with its context. Its antigen is not identified. CDR1 and CDR2 (germline): LGHNA, YNFKEQ. The junction had 23 bases not matched to a gene; V was cut back by 3 bases and J by 6 bases. The CDR3 consists of 21 residues. The data stem from a study of CD4 T cells in relation to SARS-CoV-2 and coronaviruses. Study context: After 10 days of antigen culture, PBMC TCR beta CDR3s were sequenced. No peptide or an HIV-1 Nef peptide pool served as negative control.

Notes on the study in general: In roughly 65% of donors, memory CD4+ clonotypes crossrecognized SARS-CoV-2 and at least one common cold coronavirus spike.

Measured with immunoSEQ multiplex PCR; TCRdb has only the in-frame clones, and not every one. Of some 27,000 clones in the sample, about 70% were seen once. The unexposed donors gave CD4+ T cells in about 2011-2018, prior to COVID-19. After roughly ten days of culture, CD4+ T cells were isolated. Sequencing was carried out using CD4+ T cells from PBMCs, cultured in vitro. This chain connects TRBV4-2 to TRBJ2-5; 12 bases map to TRBD2. The sequence derives from a human donor in good health. In nucleotides, the CDR3 is TGTGCCAGCAGCCAGAAAGTCAGCTTGACTAGCGGGAGTGGCGAGACGAAGACCCAGTACTTC. Protein sequence: CASSQKVSLTSGSGETKTQYF.